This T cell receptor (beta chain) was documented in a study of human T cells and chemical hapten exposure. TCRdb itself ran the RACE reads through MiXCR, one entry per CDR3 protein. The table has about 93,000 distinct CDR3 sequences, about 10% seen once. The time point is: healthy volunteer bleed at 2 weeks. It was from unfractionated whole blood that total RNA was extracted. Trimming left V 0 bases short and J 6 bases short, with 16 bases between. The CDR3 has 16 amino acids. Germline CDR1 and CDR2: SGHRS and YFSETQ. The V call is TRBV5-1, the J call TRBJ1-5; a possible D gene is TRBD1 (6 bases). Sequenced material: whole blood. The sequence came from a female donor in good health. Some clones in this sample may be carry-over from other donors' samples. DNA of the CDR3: TGCGCCAGCAGCTTGGATTTCGAGGGGGAGGTTCAGCCCCAGCATTTT. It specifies CASSLDFEGEVQPQHF.